The 21 T cell receptor beta chains below come from one sample, sequenced in a study of OX40 agonist ivuxolimab in advanced cancers. TCRdb's copy holds only in-frame clones and misses some; the assay was immunoSEQ multiplex PCR. Here the sample spans just over 80,000 clones, roughly 88% being singletons. Sequencing was performed on CD4+ or CD8+ T cells sorted from blood, taken in a trial of the OX40 agonist ivuxolimab. The receptors derive from an adult with an advanced solid tumor such as melanoma, head and neck, liver or kidney cancer.

V gene TRBV25-1 combines with J gene TRBJ2-3, with 10 nucleotides matching TRBD1. Germline CDR1 reads MGHDK; CDR2 reads SYGVNS. The CDR3 totals 13 residues. Trimming at V came to 6 bases and at J to 3 bases, leaving 0 bases not matched to a gene. The CDR3 reads CASRGQGTDTQYF. DNA of the CDR3: TGTGCCAGCAGGGGACAGGGGACAGATACGCAGTATTTT.

The V gene is TRBV19, the J gene TRBJ2-3, with 9 bases fitting TRBD1. In germline, CDR1 is LNHDA, CDR2 SQIVND (reference sequence). CDR3 length equals 16 residues. Unmatched junction bases numbered 8, after V lost 5 bases and J lost 2 bases. The CDR3 DNA reads TGTGCCAGTAGTGCGCCGGGACAGGGAGCCACAGATACGCAGTATTTT. Amino acid sequence: CASSAPGQGATDTQYF.

The chain carries TRBV15 and TRBJ2-5; D is unresolved. CDR1 is LNHNV, CDR2 YYDKDF, per germline (reference sequence). The CDR3 covers 16 residues. V dropped 0 bases and J dropped 2 bases, with 13 bases sitting between them. CDR3 DNA: TGTGCCACCAGCAGAGAACTGGGGAAGATTCAAGAGACCCAGTACTTC. It encodes CATSRELGKIQETQYF.

This chain links TRBV6-1 with TRBJ1-2; D possibly corresponds to TRBD1 (6 bases). Germline-derived CDR1 and CDR2 are MNHNS and SASEGT. This CDR3 contains 13 residues. Trimming pared 6 bases from V and 8 bases from J, leaving 16 bases between. The CDR3 spells CASRDRFGAGYTF. CDR3 bases: TGTGCCAGCAGAGACAGGTTCGGCGCCGGCTACACCTTC.

This clone appeared a single time. The chain recombines TRBV7-2 with TRBJ2-4; D not resolved. V was shortened by 1 base and J by 9 bases, with 7 bases between the two germline ends. This CDR3 has 12 residues. The V gene's germline CDR1 is SGHTA and CDR2 FQGNSA. Written as DNA, the CDR3 is TGTGCCAGCAGCTTAGTTGGCGGCATTCAGTACTTC. Protein product: CASSLVGGIQYF.

The chain carries TRBV4-2 and TRBJ2-1; 15 bases agree with TRBD2. The ends lost 3 bases at V and 1 base at J; junction bases unmatched: 10. CDR1 is LGHNA, CDR2 YNFKEQ, per germline. The CDR3 is 20 residues long. The CDR3 sequence: CASSHPTGTSGRTSYNEQFF. The CDR3 nucleotides read TGTGCCAGCAGCCATCCCACCGGGACTAGCGGGAGGACTTCCTACAATGAGCAGTTCTTC.

This clone appeared once. The chain recombines TRBV7-3 with TRBJ2-1; 15 bases align to TRBD2. Germline CDR1 is SGHTA and CDR2 is FQGTGA. This CDR3 region has 15 residues. V was pared by 4 bases and J by 9 bases, with 4 bases of the junction left unmatched. The CDR3 protein is CASSSGLAGGPEQFF. In DNA, the CDR3 is TGTGCCAGCAGCTCAGGACTAGCGGGAGGGCCTGAGCAGTTCTTC. Variable domain in full (rest from reference TRBV7-3 and TRBJ2-1): GAGVSQTPSNKVTEKGKYVELRCDPISGHTALYWYRQSLGQGPEFLIYFQGTGAADDSGLPNDRFFAVRPEGSVSTLKIQRTERGDSAVYLCASSSGLAGGPEQFFGPGTRLTVL.

The chain links TRBV7-2 to TRBJ1-4; possible D gene TRBD1, 6 bases. This CDR3 contains 14 residues. Germline values: CDR1 SGHTA, CDR2 FQGNSA. V was trimmed by 3 bases and J by 4 bases, leaving 9 bases between them. Here the CDR3 DNA reads TGTGCCAGCAGCTTGGGGGGCCATAATGAAAAACTGTTTTTT. Translation: CASSLGGHNEKLFF.

The rearrangement joins TRBV9 to TRBJ2-2; D might be TRBD2 (6 bases). V was cut by 5 bases and J by 0 bases, with 8 bases left in between. The CDR3 sequence is 14 residues long. Germline values: CDR1 SGDLS, CDR2 YYNGEE. DNA of the CDR3: TGTGCCAGCAGGGGCGGGACGAACACCGGGGAGCTGTTTTTT. It specifies CASRGGTNTGELFF.

The chain combines TRBV4-3 with TRBJ1-4, with D possibly TRBD1 on 5 matching bases. CDR1 and CDR2 from the germline V gene are LGHNA and YSLEER. CDR3 length: 15 residues. V was clipped by 0 bases and J by 0 bases, with 5 bases between them. The CDR3 sequence: CASSQETATNEKLFF. CDR3 nucleotide sequence: TGCGCCAGCAGCCAAGAGACAGCAACTAATGAAAAACTGTTTTTT.

The chain links TRBV19 to TRBJ1-2, with D unclear. The CDR3 is made up of 11 amino acids. CDR1 is LNHDA and CDR2 is SQIVND in the germline V gene (reference sequence). V lost 4 bases, J lost 4 bases, and 4 bases lay in between. CDR3 nucleotides: TGTGCCAGTAGTAAAGGCTATGGCTACACCTTC. This translates into CASSKGYGYTF.

J is TRBJ2-7 and V is TRBV30; D tentatively reads TRBD1 or TRBD2 (5 bases each). V lost 2 bases and J lost 2, with 13 bases in between. Germline V CDR1 and CDR2: GTSNPN, SVGIG (reference sequence). CDR3 length equals 14 residues. The CDR3 bases are TGTGCCTGGAGTTCAATGGGACGGACCTACGAGCAGTACTTC. Protein product: CAWSSMGRTYEQYF.

V gene TRBV15 combines with J gene TRBJ2-3; 12 bases fit TRBD2. Unmatched junction bases numbered 1, after V lost 1 base and J lost 2 bases. Germline V gene sequence: CDR1 LNHNV, CDR2 YYDKDF (reference sequence). The CDR3 covers 16 residues. CDR3: CATSRGTSGDTDTQYF. CDR3 nucleotides: TGTGCCACCAGCAGAGGGACTAGCGGGGACACAGATACGCAGTATTTT.

This clone was observed a handful of times. The gene calls are TRBV18 and TRBJ1-1; D uncertain. The V and J ends lost 8 bases and 1 base respectively, with 14 bases between them. This CDR3 region has 14 residues. CDR1 is KGHSH and CDR2 is LQKENI in the germline V gene. DNA of the CDR3: TGTGCCAGCCACATATCCGACACGAACACTGAAGCTTTCTTT. It translates to CASHISDTNTEAFF. Together with reference TRBV18 and TRBJ1-1, the CDR3 gives the full variable domain: NAGVMQNPRHLVRRRGQEARLRCSPMKGHSHVYWYRQLPEEGLKFMVYLQKENIIDESGMPKERFSAEFPKEGPSILRIQQVVRGDSAAYFCASHISDTNTEAFFGQGTRLTVV.

This clone was found once. The rearrangement uses TRBV7-9 and TRBJ1-2; D is possibly TRBD1 (6 bases). The CDR3 is 16 residues long. The ends were cut back, 2 bases at V and 7 bases at J, with 20 bases in the middle. Per the germline V gene, CDR1 is SEHNR and CDR2 is FQNEAQ (reference sequence). The CDR3: CASSLSLHRVLSGYTF. CDR3 bases: TGTGCCAGCAGCTTATCCCTGCACAGGGTTCTCTCTGGCTACACCTTC.

V usage is TRBV7-2 and J usage is TRBJ1-2, with D perhaps TRBD1 (5 bases). The V end was cut by 1 base, the J end by 0 bases, with 9 bases between. This CDR3 comprises 15 residues. Germline V gene sequence: CDR1 SGHTA, CDR2 FQGNSA. CDR3 DNA sequence: TGTGCCAGCAGCTTAGTTGGGGCAGCTAACTATGGCTACACCTTC. Protein sequence: CASSLVGAANYGYTF.

This chain links TRBV5-6 with TRBJ2-7; 8 nucleotides match TRBD2. The germline gives CDR1 SGHDT, CDR2 YYEEEE. CDR3 size: 14 residues. J lost 7 bases, V lost 0 bases, and 6 bases had no gene match. Here the CDR3 reads CASSLGLAGREQYF. The CDR3 DNA follows: TGTGCCAGCAGCTTGGGGCTAGCGGGTAGGGAGCAGTACTTC.

V is TRBV10-3 and J is TRBJ1-1; the D gene is possibly TRBD1 (6 bases). Germline V gene sequence: CDR1 ENHRY, CDR2 SYGVKD. V lost 5 bases and J lost 2, with 15 bases in between. This CDR3 comprises 15 residues. CDR3 loop: CAISSRRDKNTEAFF. The CDR3 DNA sequence: TGTGCCATCAGTTCTCGACGGGACAAAAACACTGAAGCTTTCTTT.

The chain couples TRBV4-2 to TRBJ1-3; no clear D. The CDR3 runs 15 residues. CDR1 is LGHNA, CDR2 YNFKEQ, per germline. Deletions cut 1 base from V and 0 bases from J, with 7 bases between. The CDR3 nucleotides are TGTGCCAGCAGCCAAGCAGCGATCTCTGGAAACACCATATATTTT. Its protein product is CASSQAAISGNTIYF.

This CDR3 reads CASSRIGTDYGYTF. The CDR3 bases are TGTGCCAGCAGTCGCATCGGGACAGACTATGGCTACACCTTC. The V call is TRBV6-1, the J call TRBJ1-2, with TRBD1 identical over 7 bases. Germline lookup yields CDR1 MNHNS and CDR2 SASEGT. After removal of 5 bases from V and 3 bases from J, the junction contained 6 bases not matched to a gene. The CDR3 length is 14 residues.

The rearrangement uses TRBV25-1 and TRBJ2-4; no clear D gene. Germline V lookup: CDR1 MGHDK, CDR2 SYGVNS. The CDR3 extends over 13 amino acids. V lost 4 bases and J 6 bases, leaving 10 bases between the germline ends. The CDR3 loop reads CASSGTVGNIQYF. Here the CDR3 DNA reads TGTGCCAGCAGTGGCACAGTAGGAAACATTCAGTACTTC.